This T cell receptor beta chain was captured by sequencing in a study of T cells in localized non-small cell lung cancer. Overall study findings and caveats: Elevated circulating T cell density in blood was associated with longer overall survival. A median of roughly 50 of the top 100 tumor clones appeared in adjacent lung, which was paired and uninvolved. Heterogeneity within the tumor remains possible, as just one region underwent sequencing. Exceeding tumor, uninvolved adjacent lung had the highest T cell clonality.

Concerning this clone itself: Antigen unknown.

Assay: immunoSEQ multiplex PCR; the TCRdb copy retains only in-frame clones and omits some. The profile shows about 11,000 clones, 85% of them singletons. This clonotype was obtained from a male donor at least 60 years old with stage I lung adenocarcinoma. Sample: peripheral blood, taken before any cancer treatment.

CDR3: CASSLGGPTEAFF. In nucleotides, the CDR3 is TGTGCCAGCAGCTTGGGAGGTCCCACTGAAGCTTTCTTT. The genes are TRBV5-6 and TRBJ1-1; D unclear. Germline CDR1 and CDR2: SGHDT and YYEEEE. The V gene lost 0 bases and the J gene lost 4 bases, with 7 bases spanning the gap. The CDR3 has 13 residues.